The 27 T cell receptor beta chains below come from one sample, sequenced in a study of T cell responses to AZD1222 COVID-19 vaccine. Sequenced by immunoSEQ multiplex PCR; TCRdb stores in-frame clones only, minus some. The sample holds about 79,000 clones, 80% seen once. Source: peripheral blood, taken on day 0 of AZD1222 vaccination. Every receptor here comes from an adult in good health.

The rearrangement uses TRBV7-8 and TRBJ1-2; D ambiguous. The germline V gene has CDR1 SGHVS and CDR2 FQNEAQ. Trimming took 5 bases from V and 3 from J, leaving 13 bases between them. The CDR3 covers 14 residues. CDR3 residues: CASSPDRSHYGYTF. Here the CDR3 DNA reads TGTGCCAGCAGCCCAGACCGTTCTCACTATGGCTACACCTTC.

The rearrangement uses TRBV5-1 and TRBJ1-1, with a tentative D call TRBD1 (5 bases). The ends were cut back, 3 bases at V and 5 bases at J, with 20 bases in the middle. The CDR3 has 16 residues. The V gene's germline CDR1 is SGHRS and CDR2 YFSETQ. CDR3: CASSSGGGWQGTEAFF. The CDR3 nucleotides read TGCGCCAGCAGCTCCGGCGGAGGGTGGCAGGGAACTGAAGCTTTCTTT.

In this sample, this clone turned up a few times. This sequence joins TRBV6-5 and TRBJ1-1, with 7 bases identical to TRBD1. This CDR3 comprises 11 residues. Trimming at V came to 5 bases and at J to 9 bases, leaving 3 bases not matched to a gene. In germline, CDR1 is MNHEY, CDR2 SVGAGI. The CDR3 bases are TGTGCCAGCAGTCACAGGGGAAAAGCTTTCTTT. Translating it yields CASSHRGKAFF.

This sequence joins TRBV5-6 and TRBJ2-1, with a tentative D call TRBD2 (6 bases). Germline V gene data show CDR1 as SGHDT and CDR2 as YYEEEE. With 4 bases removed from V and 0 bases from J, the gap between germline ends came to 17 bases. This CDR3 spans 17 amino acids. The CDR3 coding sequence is TGTGCCAGCAGCCTTCCGGGGGATACTCGCTCCTACAATGAGCAGTTCTTC. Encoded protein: CASSLPGDTRSYNEQFF.

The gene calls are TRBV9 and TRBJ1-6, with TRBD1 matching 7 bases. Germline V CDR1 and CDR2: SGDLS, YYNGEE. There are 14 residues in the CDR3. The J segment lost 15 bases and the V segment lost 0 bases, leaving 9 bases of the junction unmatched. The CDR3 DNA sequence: TGTGCCAGCAGCGTAGGCGAGGGGGCGAAGGACCTCCACTTT. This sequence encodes CASSVGEGAKDLHF.

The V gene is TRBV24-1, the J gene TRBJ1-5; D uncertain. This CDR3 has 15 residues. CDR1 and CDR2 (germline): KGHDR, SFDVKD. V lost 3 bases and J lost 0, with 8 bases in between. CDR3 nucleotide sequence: TGTGCCACCAGTGATCCGGGGAGTAGCAATCAGCCCCAGCATTTT. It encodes CATSDPGSSNQPQHF.

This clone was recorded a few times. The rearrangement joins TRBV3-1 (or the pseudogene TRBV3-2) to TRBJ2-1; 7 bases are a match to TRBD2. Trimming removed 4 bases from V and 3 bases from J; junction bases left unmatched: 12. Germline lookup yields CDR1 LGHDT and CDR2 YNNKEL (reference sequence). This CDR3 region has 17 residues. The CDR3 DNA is TGTGCCAGCAGCCGCGAAGGTTCTAGCGGCTTCTACAATGAGCAGTTCTTC. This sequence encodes CASSREGSSGFYNEQFF.

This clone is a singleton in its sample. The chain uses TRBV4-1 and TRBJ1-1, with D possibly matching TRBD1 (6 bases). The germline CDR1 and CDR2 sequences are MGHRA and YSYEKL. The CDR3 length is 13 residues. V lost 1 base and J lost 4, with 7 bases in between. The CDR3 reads CASSQVTGTEAFF. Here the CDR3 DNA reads TGCGCCAGCAGCCAAGTGACAGGCACTGAAGCTTTCTTT.

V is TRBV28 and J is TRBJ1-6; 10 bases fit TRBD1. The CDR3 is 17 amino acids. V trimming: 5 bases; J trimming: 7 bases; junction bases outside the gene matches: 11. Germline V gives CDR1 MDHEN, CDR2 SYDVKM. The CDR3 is CASSPFDRGRINSPLHF. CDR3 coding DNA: TGTGCCAGCAGTCCATTCGACAGGGGGCGCATAAATTCACCCCTCCACTTT.

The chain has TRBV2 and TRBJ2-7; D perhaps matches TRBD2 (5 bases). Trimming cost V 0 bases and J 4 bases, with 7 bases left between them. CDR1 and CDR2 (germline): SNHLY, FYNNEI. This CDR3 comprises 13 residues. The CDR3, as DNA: TGTGCCAGCAGTGAAGCGGCGGGTTACGAGCAGTACTTC. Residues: CASSEAAGYEQYF.

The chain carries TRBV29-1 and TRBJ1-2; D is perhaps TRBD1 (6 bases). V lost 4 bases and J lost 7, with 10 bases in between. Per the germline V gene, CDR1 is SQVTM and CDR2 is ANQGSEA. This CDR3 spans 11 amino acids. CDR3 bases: TGCAGCGTTGGGGGGCGACCTGGCTACACCTTC. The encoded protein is CSVGGRPGYTF.

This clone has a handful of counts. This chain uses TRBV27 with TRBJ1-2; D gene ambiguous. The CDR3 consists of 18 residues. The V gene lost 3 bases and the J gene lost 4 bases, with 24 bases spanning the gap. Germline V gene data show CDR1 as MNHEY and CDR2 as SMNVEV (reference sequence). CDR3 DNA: TGTGCCAGCAGTTTTCTTCACCTATGGAACAGCACGGTCTATGGCTACACCTTC. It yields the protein CASSFLHLWNSTVYGYTF.

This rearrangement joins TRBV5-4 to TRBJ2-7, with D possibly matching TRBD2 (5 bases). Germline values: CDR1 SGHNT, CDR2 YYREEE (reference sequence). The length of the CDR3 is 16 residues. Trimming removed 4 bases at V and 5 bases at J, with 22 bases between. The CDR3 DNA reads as TGTGCCAGCAGCGTCGGAGGAAGCCCCGGAATCCACGAGCAGTACTTC. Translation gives CASSVGGSPGIHEQYF.

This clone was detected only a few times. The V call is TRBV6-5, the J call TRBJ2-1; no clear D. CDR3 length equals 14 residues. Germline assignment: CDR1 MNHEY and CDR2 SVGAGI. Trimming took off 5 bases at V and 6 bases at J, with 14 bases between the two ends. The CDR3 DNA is TGTGCCAGCAGTCGCGCGGAGAAGGGCAATGAGCAGTTCTTC. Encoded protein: CASSRAEKGNEQFF.

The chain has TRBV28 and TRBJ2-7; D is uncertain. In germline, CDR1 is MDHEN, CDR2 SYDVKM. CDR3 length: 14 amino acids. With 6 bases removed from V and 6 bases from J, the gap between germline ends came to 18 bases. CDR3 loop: CASSPISPTGEQYF. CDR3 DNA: TGTGCCAGCAGCCCGATCTCCCCTACGGGCGAGCAGTACTTC.

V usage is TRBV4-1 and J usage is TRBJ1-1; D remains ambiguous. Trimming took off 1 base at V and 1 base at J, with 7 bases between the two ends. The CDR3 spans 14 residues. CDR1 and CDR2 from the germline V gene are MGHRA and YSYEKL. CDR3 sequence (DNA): TGCGCCAGCAGCCAAGTACCGTCGAACACTGAAGCTTTCTTT. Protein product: CASSQVPSNTEAFF.

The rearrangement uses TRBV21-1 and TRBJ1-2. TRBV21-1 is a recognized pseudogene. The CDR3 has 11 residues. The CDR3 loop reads CASSWRGGYTF. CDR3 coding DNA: TGTGCCAGCAGCTGGCGAGGGGGGTACACCTTC.

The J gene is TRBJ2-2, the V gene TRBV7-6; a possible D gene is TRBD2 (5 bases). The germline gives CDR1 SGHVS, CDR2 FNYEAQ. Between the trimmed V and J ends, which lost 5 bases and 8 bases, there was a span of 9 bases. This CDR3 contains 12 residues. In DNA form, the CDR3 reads TGTGCCAGCAGCCTTAGGGAGGGGGAGCTGTTTTTT. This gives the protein CASSLREGELFF.

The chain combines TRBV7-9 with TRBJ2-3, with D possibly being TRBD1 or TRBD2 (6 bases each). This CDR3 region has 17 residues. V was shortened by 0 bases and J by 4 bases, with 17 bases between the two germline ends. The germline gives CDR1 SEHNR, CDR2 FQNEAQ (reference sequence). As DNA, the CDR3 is TGTGCCAGCAGCTTAGCGAATCGGGGGCTGCAGGCAGATACGCAGTATTTT. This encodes CASSLANRGLQADTQYF.

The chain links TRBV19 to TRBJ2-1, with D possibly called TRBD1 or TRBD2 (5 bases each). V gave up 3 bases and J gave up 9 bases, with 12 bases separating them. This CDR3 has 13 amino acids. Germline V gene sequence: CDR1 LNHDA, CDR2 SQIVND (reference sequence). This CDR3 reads CASSIEGHVEQFF. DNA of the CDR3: TGTGCCAGTAGTATTGAGGGGCACGTTGAGCAGTTCTTC.

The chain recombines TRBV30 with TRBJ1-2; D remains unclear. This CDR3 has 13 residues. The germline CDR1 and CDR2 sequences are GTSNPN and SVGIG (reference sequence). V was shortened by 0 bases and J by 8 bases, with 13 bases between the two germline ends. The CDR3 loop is CAWSVGESIGYTF. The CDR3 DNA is TGTGCCTGGAGTGTCGGGGAGTCGATCGGCTACACCTTC.

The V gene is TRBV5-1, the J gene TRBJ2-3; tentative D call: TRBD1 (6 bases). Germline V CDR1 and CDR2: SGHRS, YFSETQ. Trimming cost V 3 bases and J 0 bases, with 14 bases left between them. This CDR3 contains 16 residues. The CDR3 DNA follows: TGCGCCAGCAGCTCACAGGGAAGGGCTAGCACAGATACGCAGTATTTT. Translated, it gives CASSSQGRASTDTQYF.

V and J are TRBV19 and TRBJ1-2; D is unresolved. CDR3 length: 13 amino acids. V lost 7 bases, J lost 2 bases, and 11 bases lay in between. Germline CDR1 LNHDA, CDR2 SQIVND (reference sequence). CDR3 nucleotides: TGTGCCAGTACCCCTACGGTGAACTATGGCTACACCTTC. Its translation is CASTPTVNYGYTF. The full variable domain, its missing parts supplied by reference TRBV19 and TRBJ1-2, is DGGITQSPKYLFRKEGQNVTLSCEQNLNHDAMYWYRQDPGQGLRLIYYSQIVNDFQKGDIAEGYSVSREKKESFPLTVTSAQKNPTAFYLCASTPTVNYGYTFGSGTRLTVV.

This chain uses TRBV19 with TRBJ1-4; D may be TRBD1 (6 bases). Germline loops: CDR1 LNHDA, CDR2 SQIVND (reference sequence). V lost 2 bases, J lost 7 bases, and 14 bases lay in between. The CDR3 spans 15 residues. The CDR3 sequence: CASSINGGPSEKLFF. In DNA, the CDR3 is TGTGCCAGTAGTATAAACGGGGGGCCGAGTGAAAAACTGTTTTTT. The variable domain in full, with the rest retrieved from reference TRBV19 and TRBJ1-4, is DGGITQSPKYLFRKEGQNVTLSCEQNLNHDAMYWYRQDPGQGLRLIYYSQIVNDFQKGDIAEGYSVSREKKESFPLTVTSAQKNPTAFYLCASSINGGPSEKLFFGSGTQLSVL.

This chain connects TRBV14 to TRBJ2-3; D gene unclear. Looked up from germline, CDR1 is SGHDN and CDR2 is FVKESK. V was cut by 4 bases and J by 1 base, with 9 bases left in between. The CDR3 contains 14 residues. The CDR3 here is CASSLRPRTDTQYF. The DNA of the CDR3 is TGTGCCAGCAGCCTTCGTCCCCGCACAGATACGCAGTATTTT.

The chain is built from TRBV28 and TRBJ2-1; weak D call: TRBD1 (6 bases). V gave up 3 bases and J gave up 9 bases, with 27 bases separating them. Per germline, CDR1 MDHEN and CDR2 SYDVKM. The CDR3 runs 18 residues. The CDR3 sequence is CASSFLTGPVEGPSEQFF. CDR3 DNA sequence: TGTGCCAGCAGTTTCCTGACAGGTCCTGTGGAAGGCCCAAGTGAGCAGTTCTTC.

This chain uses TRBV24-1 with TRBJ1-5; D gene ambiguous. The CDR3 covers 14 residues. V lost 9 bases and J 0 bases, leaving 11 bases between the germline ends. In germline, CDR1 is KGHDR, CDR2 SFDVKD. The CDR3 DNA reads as TGTGCCACCGGACGGTCGGATAGCAATCAGCCCCAGCATTTT. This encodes CATGRSDSNQPQHF.